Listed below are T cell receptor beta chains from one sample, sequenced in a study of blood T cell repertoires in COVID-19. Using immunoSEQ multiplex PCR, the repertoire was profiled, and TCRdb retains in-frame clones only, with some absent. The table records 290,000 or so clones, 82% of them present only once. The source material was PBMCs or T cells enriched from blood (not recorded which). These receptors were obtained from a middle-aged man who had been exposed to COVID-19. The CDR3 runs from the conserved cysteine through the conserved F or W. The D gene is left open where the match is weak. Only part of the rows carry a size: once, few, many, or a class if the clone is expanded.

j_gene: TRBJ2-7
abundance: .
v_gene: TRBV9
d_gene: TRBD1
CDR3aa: CASSPQGDSYEQYF
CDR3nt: TGTGCCAGCAGCCCCCAGGGGGATTCCTACGAGCAGTACTTC

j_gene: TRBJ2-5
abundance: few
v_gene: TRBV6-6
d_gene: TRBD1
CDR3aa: CASSPEGQGARQETQYF
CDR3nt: TGTGCCAGCAGTCCCGAGGGACAGGGGGCGCGGCAGGAGACCCAGTACTTC

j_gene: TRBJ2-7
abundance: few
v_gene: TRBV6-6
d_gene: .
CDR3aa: CASSYLPGVMDYEQYF
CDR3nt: TGTGCCAGCAGTTACTTACCAGGGGTGATGGACTACGAGCAGTACTTC

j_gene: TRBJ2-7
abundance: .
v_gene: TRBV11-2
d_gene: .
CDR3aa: CASSSRYEQYF
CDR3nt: TGTGCCAGCAGCTCCCGCTACGAGCAGTACTTC

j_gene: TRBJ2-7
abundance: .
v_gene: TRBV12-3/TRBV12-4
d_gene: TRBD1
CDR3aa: CASSWTGANEQYF
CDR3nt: TGTGCCAGCAGTTGGACAGGGGCCAACGAGCAGTACTTC

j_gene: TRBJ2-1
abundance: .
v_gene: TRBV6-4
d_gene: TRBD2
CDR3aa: CASTPTSETSNEQFF
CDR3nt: TGTGCCAGCACCCCTACTAGCGAGACTAGCAATGAGCAGTTCTTC

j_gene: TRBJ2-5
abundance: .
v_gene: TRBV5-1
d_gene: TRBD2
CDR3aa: CASSLTSDGTQYF
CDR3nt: TGCGCCAGCAGCCTGACTAGCGATGGGACCCAGTACTTC

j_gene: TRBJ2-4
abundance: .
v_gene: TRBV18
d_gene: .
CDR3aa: CASSPEAGGNIQYF
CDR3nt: TGTGCCAGCTCACCAGAAGCAGGGGGGAACATTCAGTACTTC

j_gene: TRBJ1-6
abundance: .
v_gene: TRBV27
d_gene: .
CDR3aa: CASSLAGSPLHF
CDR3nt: TGTGCCAGCAGTTTAGCCGGTTCACCCCTCCACTTT

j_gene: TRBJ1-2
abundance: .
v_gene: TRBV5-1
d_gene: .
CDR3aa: CASSFGDGYTF
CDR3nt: TGCGCCAGCAGCTTTGGAGATGGCTACACCTTC

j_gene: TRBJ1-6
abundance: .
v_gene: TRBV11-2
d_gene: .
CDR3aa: CASNLGTFNSPLHF
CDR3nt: TGTGCCAGCAATCTGGGGACTTTTAATTCACCCCTCCACTTT

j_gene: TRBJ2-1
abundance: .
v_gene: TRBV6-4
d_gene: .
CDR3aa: CASSGRDSTKFNSSYNEQFF
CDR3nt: TGTGCCAGCAGTGGCCGGGACTCCACAAAATTTAATTCCTCCTACAATGAGCAGTTCTTC

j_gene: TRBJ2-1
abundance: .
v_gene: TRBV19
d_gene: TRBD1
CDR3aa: CASSIVNRGRIPFF
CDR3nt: TGTGCCAGTAGTATAGTAAACAGGGGGCGAATTCCGTTCTTC

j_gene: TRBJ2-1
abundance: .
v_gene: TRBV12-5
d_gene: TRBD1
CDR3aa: CASGLGTGAYNEQFF
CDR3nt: TGTGCTAGTGGTTTGGGGACAGGGGCCTACAATGAGCAGTTCTTC

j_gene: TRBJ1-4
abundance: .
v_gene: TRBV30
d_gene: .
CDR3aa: CACGRGSDEKLFF
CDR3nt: TGTGCCTGCGGGAGAGGATCAGACGAAAAACTGTTTTTT

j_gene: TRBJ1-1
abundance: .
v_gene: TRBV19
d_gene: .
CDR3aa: CASSIGRGSTEAFF
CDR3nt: TGTGCCAGTAGTATAGGAAGGGGGAGCACTGAAGCTTTCTTT

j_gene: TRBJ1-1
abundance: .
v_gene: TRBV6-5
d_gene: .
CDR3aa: CASRGPLITEAFF
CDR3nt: TGTGCCAGCAGGGGGCCGTTGATCACTGAAGCTTTCTTT

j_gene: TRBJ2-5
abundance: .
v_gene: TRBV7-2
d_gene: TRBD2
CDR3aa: CASRPQLAEETQYF
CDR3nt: TGTGCCAGCAGGCCCCAACTAGCGGAAGAGACCCAGTACTTC

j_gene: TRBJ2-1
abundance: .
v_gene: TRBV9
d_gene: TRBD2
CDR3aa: CASSGTSGSYDEQFF
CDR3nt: TGTGCCAGCAGCGGAACTAGCGGGAGTTATGATGAGCAGTTCTTC

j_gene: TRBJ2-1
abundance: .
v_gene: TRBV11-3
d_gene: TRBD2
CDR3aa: CASSSNIAGSSYNEQFF
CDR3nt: TGTGCCAGCAGCTCCAACATAGCGGGCAGCTCCTACAATGAGCAGTTCTTC

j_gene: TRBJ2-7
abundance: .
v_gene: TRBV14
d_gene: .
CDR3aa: CASSQLQGYEQYF
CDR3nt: TGTGCCAGCAGCCAACTCCAGGGCTACGAGCAGTACTTC

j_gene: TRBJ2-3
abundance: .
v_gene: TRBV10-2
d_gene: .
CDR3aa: CASSESPLGRGFDTQYF
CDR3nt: TGCGCCAGCAGTGAGTCCCCGCTGGGAAGGGGGTTCGATACGCAGTATTTT

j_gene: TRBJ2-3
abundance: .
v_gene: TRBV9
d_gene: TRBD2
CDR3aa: CASSVFLPSGTGDTQYF
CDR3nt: TGTGCCAGCAGCGTATTTCTCCCTAGCGGGACTGGAGATACGCAGTATTTT

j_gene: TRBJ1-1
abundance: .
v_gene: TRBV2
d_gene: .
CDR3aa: CASTAMGGEAFF
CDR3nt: TGTGCCAGCACCGCGATGGGGGGAGAAGCTTTCTTT

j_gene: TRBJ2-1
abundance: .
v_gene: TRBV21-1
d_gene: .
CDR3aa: CASSQSTGGWNEQFF
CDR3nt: TGTGCCAGCAGCCAATCGACAGGGGGCTGGAATGAGCAGTTCTTC

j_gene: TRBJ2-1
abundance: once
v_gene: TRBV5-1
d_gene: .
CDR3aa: CASSGQVSGANEQFF
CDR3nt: TGCGCCAGCAGCGGACAGGTCTCGGGGGCAAATGAGCAGTTCTTC

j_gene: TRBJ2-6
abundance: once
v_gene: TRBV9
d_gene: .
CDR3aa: CASSVAFDSGSGANVLTF
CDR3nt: TGTGCCAGCAGCGTAGCATTTGACAGCGGGTCTGGGGCCAACGTCCTGACTTTC

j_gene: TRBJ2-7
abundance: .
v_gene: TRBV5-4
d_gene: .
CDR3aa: CASSLGRTASF
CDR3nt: TGTGCCAGCAGCTTGGGTAGGACAGCGTCATTC

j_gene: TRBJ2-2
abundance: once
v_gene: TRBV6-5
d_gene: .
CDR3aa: CAVSSANTGELFF
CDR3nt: TGTGCCGTAAGCAGCGCGAACACCGGGGAGCTGTTTTTT

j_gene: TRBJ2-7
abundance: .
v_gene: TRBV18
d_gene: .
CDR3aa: CASSPPGTPSYEQYF
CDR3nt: TGTGCCAGCTCACCTCCCGGGACACCTTCCTACGAGCAGTACTTC

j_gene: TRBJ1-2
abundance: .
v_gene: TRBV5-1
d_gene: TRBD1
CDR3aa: CASSLGQGARYGYTF
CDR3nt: TGCGCCAGCAGCTTGGGACAGGGGGCGCGTTATGGCTACACCTTC

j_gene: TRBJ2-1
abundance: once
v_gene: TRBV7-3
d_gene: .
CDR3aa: CASSLVVASYNEQFF
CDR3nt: TGTGCCAGCAGCCTAGTAGTCGCCTCCTACAATGAGCAGTTCTTC

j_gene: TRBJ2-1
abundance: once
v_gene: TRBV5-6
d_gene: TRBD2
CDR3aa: CASSLSLGLGPNEQFF
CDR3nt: TGTGCCAGCAGCTTGTCATTGGGACTAGGGCCAAATGAGCAGTTCTTC

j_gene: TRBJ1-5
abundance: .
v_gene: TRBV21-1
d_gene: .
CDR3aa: CASSKNRPTPESLSNQPQHF
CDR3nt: TGTGCCAGCAGCAAGAATCGTCCGACACCAGAGTCCCTTAGCAATCAGCCCCAGCATTTT

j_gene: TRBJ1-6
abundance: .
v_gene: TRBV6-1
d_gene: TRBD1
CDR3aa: CASSEKAGGMTYNSPLHF
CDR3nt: TGTGCCAGCAGTGAAAAGGCAGGGGGAATGACCTATAATTCACCCCTCCACTTT

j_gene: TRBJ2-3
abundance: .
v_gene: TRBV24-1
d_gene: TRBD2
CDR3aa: CATGLAGSTDTQYF
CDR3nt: TGTGCCACCGGACTAGCGGGTAGCACAGATACGCAGTATTTT

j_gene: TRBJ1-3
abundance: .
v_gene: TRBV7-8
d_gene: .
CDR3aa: CASIGGSSGNTIYF
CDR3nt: TGTGCCAGCATAGGAGGGAGCTCTGGAAACACCATATATTTT

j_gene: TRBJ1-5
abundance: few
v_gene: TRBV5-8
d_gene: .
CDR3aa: CASRFPDRQPQHF
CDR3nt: TGTGCCAGCAGGTTTCCCGACAGGCAGCCCCAGCATTTT

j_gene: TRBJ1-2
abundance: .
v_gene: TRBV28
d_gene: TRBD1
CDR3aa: CASGGFGQVGGYTF
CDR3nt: TGTGCCAGCGGAGGATTCGGACAGGTCGGTGGCTACACCTTC

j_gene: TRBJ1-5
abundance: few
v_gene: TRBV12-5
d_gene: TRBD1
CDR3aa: CASGLRVGTGGNQPQHF
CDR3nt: TGTGCTAGTGGTTTAAGAGTCGGGACAGGGGGCAATCAGCCCCAGCATTTT

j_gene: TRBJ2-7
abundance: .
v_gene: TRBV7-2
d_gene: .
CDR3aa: CASSYRGQPYEQYF
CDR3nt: TGTGCCAGCAGCTACCGCGGACAACCCTACGAGCAGTACTTC

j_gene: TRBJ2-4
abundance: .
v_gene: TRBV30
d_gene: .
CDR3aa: CAWSVRGSKNIQYF
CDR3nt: TGTGCCTGGAGTGTACGAGGGTCGAAAAACATTCAGTACTTC

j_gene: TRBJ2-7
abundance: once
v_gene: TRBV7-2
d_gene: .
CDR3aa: CASRSRAIADYEQYF
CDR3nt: TGTGCCAGCAGATCCAGGGCGATAGCGGACTACGAGCAGTACTTC

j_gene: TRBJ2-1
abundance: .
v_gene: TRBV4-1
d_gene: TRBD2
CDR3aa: CASSQGLAAYNEQFF
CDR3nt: TGCGCCAGCAGCCAAGGACTAGCGGCCTACAATGAGCAGTTCTTC

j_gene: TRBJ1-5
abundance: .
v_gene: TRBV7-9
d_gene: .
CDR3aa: CASSFSSGGNQPQHF
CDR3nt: TGTGCCAGCAGCTTCAGCAGTGGGGGGAATCAGCCCCAGCATTTT

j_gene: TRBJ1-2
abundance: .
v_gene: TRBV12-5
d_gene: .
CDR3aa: CASGDRQTAYGYTF
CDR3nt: TGTGCTAGTGGTGATAGACAGACGGCCTATGGCTACACCTTC

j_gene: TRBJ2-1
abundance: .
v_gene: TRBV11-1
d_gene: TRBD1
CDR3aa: CASSLQGQSYNEQFF
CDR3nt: TGTGCCAGCAGCCTGCAGGGACAGAGTTACAATGAGCAGTTCTTC

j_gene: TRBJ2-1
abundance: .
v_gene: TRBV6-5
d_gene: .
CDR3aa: CASGPGAGTQFF
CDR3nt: TGTGCCAGCGGGCCAGGCGCCGGCACCCAGTTCTTC

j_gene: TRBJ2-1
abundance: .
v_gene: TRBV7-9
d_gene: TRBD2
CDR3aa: CASSLTSFPEQFF
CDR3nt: TGTGCCAGCAGCTTGACTAGCTTTCCTGAGCAGTTCTTC

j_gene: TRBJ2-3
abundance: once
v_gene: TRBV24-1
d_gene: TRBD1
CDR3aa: CATSDAGTGLADTQYF
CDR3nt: TGTGCCACCAGTGACGCCGGGACAGGGCTTGCAGATACGCAGTATTTT

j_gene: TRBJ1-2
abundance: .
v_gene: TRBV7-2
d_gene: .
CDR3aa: CASSFLVPVGYTF
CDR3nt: TGTGCCAGCAGCTTCCTCGTCCCGGTTGGCTACACCTTC

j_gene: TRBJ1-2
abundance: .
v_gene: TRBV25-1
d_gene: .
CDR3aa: CASSAAGFGYGYTF
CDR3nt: TGTGCCAGCAGTGCCGCAGGTTTTGGTTATGGCTACACCTTC